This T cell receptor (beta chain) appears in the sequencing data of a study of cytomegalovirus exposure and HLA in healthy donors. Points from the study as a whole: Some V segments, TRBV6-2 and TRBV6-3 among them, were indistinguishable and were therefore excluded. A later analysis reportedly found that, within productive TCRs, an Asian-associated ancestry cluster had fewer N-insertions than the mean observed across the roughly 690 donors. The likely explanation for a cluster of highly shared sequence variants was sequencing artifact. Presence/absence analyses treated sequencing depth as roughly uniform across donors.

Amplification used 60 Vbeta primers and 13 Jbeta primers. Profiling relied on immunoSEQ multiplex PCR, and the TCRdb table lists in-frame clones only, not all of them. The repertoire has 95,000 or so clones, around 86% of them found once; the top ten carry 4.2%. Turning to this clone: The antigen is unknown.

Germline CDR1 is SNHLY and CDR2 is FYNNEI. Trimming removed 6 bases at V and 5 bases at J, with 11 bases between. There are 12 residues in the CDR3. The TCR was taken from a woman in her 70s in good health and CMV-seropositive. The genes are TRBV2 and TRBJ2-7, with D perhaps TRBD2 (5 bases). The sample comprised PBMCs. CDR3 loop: CASRVSGNEQYF. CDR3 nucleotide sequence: TGTGCCAGCAGAGTCTCCGGGAACGAGCAGTACTTC.